The table lists the clone carrying this TCR beta chain with a few counts. The CDR3 runs to 14 residues. Between the trimmed V and J ends, which lost 3 bases and 5 bases, there was a span of 10 bases. Germline V gene lookup returns CDR1 SGHAT and CDR2 FQNNGV. Using its own MiXCR run on the 5' RACE reads, TCRdb lists one record per CDR3 protein. The sample lists 610,000 or so distinct CDR3 sequences, around 12% seen once, with 14% to 15% in the top ten. This specimen comes from a study of T cells after yellow fever vaccination. On the study more broadly: SMART-Seq v4 Ultra Low Input prepared libraries from low-cell fractions.

The receptor comes from a man younger than 40 who received the YFV17D yellow fever vaccine. The sequenced sample was PBMCs, obtained on the day of the yellow fever booster vaccination. The gene calls are TRBV11-2 and TRBJ2-2; no firm D call. The CDR3 loop reads CASSLLSATGELFF. CDR3 bases: TGTGCCAGCAGCTTGCTCAGCGCTACCGGGGAGCTGTTTTTT.